This TCR beta chain was recorded in a study of cytomegalovirus exposure and HLA in healthy donors. The PCR was carried out with 60 Vbeta primers and 13 Jbeta primers. Data came from immunoSEQ multiplex PCR; TCRdb stores just in-frame clones and leaves some out. Here the sample table reports over 80,000 clones. The CDR3 has 16 residues. CDR1 is SGHTA, CDR2 FQGNSA, per germline. V trimming: 5 bases; J trimming: 6 bases; junction bases outside the gene matches: 12. The source is a girl aged 10 to 17 in good health and CMV-seropositive. The sample was PBMCs. This rearrangement joins TRBV7-2 to TRBJ2-2; 7 bases are a match to TRBD2. The CDR3 region has the DNA TGTGCCAGCAGCCCGAACTCCGGGACTAATGCCGGGGAGCTGTTTTTT. This translates into CASSPNSGTNAGELFF.